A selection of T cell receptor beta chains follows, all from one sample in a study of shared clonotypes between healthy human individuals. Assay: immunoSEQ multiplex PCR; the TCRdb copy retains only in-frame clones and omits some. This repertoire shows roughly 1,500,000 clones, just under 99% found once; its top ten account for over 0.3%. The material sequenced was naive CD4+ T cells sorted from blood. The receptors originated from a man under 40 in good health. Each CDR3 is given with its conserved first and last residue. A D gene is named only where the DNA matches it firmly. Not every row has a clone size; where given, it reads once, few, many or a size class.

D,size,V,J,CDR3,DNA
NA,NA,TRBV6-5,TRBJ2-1,CASRNGWSSYNEQFF,TGTGCCAGCAGGAATGGGTGGAGCTCCTACAATGAGCAGTTCTTC
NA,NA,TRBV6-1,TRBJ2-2,CASRRTFGETGELFF,TGTGCCAGTAGGAGGACCTTCGGGGAGACCGGGGAGCTGTTTTTT
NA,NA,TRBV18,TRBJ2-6,CASSPFVEQIRGNVLTF,TGTGCCAGCTCACCTTTTGTAGAACAGATCAGGGGCAACGTCCTGACTTTC
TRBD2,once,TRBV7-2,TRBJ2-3,CASSLAGGPNTDTQYF,TGTGCCAGCAGCTTAGCGGGAGGGCCAAACACAGATACGCAGTATTTT
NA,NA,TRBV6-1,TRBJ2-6,CASGALVVGANVLTF,TGTGCCAGCGGGGCCCTCGTGGTCGGGGCCAACGTCCTGACTTTC
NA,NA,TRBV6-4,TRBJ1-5,CASSGGNLQPQHF,TGTGCCAGCAGTGGGGGGAATTTGCAGCCCCAGCATTTT
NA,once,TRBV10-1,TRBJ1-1,CASSETGRSEAFF,TGCGCCAGCAGTGAAACGGGAAGAAGTGAAGCTTTCTTT
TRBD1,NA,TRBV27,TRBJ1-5,CASSSRRDREDQPQHF,TGTGCCAGCAGTTCCCGCCGGGACAGGGAAGATCAGCCCCAGCATTTT
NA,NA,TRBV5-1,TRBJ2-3,CASSLNRVSTDTQYF,TGCGCCAGCAGCTTAAACAGGGTGAGCACAGATACGCAGTATTTT
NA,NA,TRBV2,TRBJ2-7,CASRENGLALYEQYF,TGTGCCAGCAGGGAAAATGGTCTGGCCCTCTACGAGCAGTACTTC
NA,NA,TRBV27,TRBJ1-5,CASSSGLVASNQPQHF,TGTGCCAGCAGCTCTGGACTTGTTGCGTCCAATCAGCCCCAGCATTTT
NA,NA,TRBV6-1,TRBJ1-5,CASSEALTVSQPQHF,TGTGCCAGCAGTGAAGCCTTGACAGTAAGTCAGCCCCAGCATTTT
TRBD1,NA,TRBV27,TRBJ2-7,CASGSGQVTYEQYF,TGTGCCAGCGGATCGGGACAGGTAACCTACGAGCAGTACTTC
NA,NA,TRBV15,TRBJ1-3,CATSRTTLGNTIYF,TGTGCCACCAGCAGAACTACACTTGGAAACACCATATATTTT
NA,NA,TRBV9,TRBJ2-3,CASSPGPYADTQYF,TGTGCCAGCAGCCCCGGGCCGTATGCGGATACGCAGTATTTT
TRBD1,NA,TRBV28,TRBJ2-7,CASTPPGTVYEQYF,TGTGCCAGCACTCCTCCCGGGACAGTTTACGAGCAGTACTTC
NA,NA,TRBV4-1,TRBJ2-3,CASSQRGGGAQTMDTQYF,TGCGCCAGCAGCCAAAGGGGAGGGGGGGCCCAAACCATGGATACGCAGTATTTT
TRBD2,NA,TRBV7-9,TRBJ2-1,CASSASGGYNEQFF,TGTGCCAGCAGCGCTAGCGGGGGCTACAATGAGCAGTTCTTC
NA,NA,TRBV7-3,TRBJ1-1,CASSGGFSEAFF,TGTGCCAGCAGTGGGGGATTTTCTGAAGCTTTCTTT
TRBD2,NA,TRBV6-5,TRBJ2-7,CASSYSRLAAYEQYF,TGTGCCAGCAGTTACTCGAGACTAGCGGCCTACGAGCAGTACTTC
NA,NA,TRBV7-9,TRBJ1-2,CASSLRDNYGYTF,TGTGCCAGCAGCTTAAGGGACAACTATGGCTACACCTTC
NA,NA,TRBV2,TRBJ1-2,CASSADQFTFNYGYTF,TGTGCCAGCAGTGCGGATCAGTTCACCTTTAACTATGGCTACACCTTC
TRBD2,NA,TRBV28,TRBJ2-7,CASSFPLAGGKAEQYF,TGTGCCAGCAGTTTTCCACTAGCGGGAGGAAAGGCCGAGCAGTACTTC
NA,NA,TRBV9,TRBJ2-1,CASSDFRTASYNEQFF,TGTGCCAGCAGCGACTTCAGGACAGCCTCCTACAATGAGCAGTTCTTC
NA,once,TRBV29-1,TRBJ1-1,CSVAFVLNTEAFF,TGCAGCGTTGCTTTTGTCCTGAACACTGAAGCTTTCTTT
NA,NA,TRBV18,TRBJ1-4,CASSPLPGTTNEKLFF,TGTGCCAGCTCACCACTTCCCGGCACAACTAATGAAAAACTGTTTTTT
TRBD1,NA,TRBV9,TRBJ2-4,CASSVAGTGGLNIQYF,TGTGCCAGCAGCGTAGCAGGGACAGGGGGCTTAAACATTCAGTACTTC
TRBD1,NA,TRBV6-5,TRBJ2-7,CASSSPGQAFYEQYF,TGTGCCAGCAGTTCTCCTGGACAGGCTTTCTACGAGCAGTACTTC
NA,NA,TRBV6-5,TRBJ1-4,CASSYRGAGEKLFF,TGTGCCAGCAGTTATCGGGGGGCAGGCGAAAAACTGTTTTTT
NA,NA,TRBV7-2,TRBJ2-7,CASSSPEGRLSYEQYF,TGTGCCAGCAGCTCACCCGAGGGGCGGCTCTCCTACGAGCAGTACTTC
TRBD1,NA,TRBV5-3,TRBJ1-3,CARSHRGLSSGNTIYF,TGTGCCAGAAGCCACAGGGGCCTCAGCTCTGGAAACACCATATATTTT
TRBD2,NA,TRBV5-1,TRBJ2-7,CASSQGLATQPVYF,TGCGCCAGCAGCCAGGGACTAGCGACTCAACCAGTGTACTTC
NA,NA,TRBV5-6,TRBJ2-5,CASSLPKVIPEETQYF,TGTGCCAGCAGCTTGCCGAAGGTGATCCCGGAAGAGACCCAGTACTTC
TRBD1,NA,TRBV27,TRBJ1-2,CASSFRQGLGYTF,TGTGCCAGCAGTTTCCGACAGGGGCTTGGCTACACCTTC
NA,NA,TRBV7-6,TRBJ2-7,CASRLGRGSHEQYF,TGTGCCAGCAGACTCGGACGGGGAAGCCACGAGCAGTACTTC
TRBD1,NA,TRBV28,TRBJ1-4,CASSPGQGTEKLFF,TGTGCCAGCAGTCCCGGACAGGGGACCGAAAAACTGTTTTTT
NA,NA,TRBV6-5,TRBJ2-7,CASKRGGINYEQYF,TGTGCCAGCAAAAGGGGCGGGATCAACTACGAGCAGTACTTC
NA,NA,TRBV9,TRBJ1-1,CASSKIGTEAFF,TGTGCCAGCAGCAAAATAGGTACTGAAGCTTTCTTT
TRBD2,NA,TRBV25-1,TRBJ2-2,CASSESGTNKLFF,TGTGCCAGCAGTGAATCGGGGACTAATAAGCTGTTTTTT
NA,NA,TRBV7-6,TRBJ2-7,CASSQSIRGWQYF,TGTGCCAGCAGTCAAAGTATTCGAGGGTGGCAGTACTTC
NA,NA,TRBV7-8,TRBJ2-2,CASSPDLFRELFF,TGTGCCAGCAGCCCTGACCTTTTTCGGGAGCTGTTTTTT
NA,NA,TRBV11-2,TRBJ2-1,CASSLVRAIYNEQFF,TGTGCCAGCAGCTTAGTTCGGGCAATCTACAATGAGCAGTTCTTC
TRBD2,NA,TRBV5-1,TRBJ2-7,CASSSGLAGSDVYEQYF,TGCGCCAGCAGCTCGGGACTAGCGGGAAGTGATGTTTACGAGCAGTACTTC
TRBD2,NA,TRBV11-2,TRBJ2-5,CASSLGTSGRATETQYF,TGTGCCAGCAGCTTAGGGACTAGCGGGAGGGCCACAGAGACCCAGTACTTC
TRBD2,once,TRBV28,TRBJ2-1,CATRGLAGSLRDEQFF,TGTGCCACCAGAGGACTAGCGGGATCCCTTCGTGATGAGCAGTTCTTC
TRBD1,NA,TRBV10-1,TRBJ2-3,CASSKGTEKSTDTQYF,TGCGCCAGCAGCAAAGGGACAGAGAAAAGCACAGATACGCAGTATTTT
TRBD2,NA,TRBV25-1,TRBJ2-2,CASSGLTGLATGELFF,TGTGCCAGCAGTGGCCTAACTGGACTAGCGACCGGGGAGCTGTTTTTT
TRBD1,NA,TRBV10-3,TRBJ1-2,CAISEQTGTYGYTF,TGTGCCATCAGTGAGCAGACAGGGACCTATGGCTACACCTTC
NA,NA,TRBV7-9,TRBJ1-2,CASRENEGQYGYTF,TGTGCCAGCAGGGAAAACGAAGGACAGTATGGCTACACCTTC
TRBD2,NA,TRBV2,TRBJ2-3,CATRREAHDGDTQYF,TGTGCCACCAGGCGGGAGGCCCACGATGGAGATACGCAGTATTTT
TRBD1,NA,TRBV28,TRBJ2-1,CASSLGTATNNEQFF,TGTGCCAGCAGCCTCGGGACAGCCACAAACAATGAGCAGTTCTTC
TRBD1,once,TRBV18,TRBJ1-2,CASSPAGGAYGYTF,TGTGCCAGCTCACCGGCAGGGGGCGCATATGGCTACACCTTC
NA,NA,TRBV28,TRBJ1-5,CASRNKKQGSAPQHF,TGTGCCAGCAGGAACAAAAAGCAGGGATCTGCGCCCCAGCATTTT
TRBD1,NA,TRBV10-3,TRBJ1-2,CAISDRAPGQGYGYTF,TGTGCCATCAGTGACAGAGCCCCGGGACAGGGCTATGGCTACACCTTC
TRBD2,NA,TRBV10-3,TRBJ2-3,CAISDFRLAGRSTDTQYF,TGTGCCATCAGTGATTTCCGACTAGCGGGGCGGAGCACAGATACGCAGTATTTT